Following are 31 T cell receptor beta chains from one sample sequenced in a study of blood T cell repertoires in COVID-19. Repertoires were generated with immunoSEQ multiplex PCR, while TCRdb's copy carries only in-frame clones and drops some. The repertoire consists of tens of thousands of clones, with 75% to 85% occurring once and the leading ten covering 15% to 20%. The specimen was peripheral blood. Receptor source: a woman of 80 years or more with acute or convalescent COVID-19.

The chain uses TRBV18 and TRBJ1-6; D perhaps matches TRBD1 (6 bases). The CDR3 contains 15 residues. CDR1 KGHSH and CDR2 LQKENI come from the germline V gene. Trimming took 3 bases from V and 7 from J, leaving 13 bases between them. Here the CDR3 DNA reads TGTGCCAGCTCACCTTCGACAGGAAAGAATTCACCCCTCCACTTT. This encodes CASSPSTGKNSPLHF.

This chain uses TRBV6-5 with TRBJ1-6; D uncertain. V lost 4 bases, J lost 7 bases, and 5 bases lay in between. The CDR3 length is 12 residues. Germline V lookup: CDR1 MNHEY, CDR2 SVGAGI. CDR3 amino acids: CASSSGNSPLHF. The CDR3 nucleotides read TGTGCCAGCAGTTCCGGGAATTCACCCCTCCACTTT.

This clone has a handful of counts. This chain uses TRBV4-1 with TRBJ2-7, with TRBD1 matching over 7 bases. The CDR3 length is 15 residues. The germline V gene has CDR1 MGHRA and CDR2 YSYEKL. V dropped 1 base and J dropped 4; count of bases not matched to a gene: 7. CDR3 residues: CASSQVEGQTYEQYF. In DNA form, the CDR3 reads TGCGCCAGCAGCCAAGTCGAGGGACAGACATACGAGCAGTACTTC.

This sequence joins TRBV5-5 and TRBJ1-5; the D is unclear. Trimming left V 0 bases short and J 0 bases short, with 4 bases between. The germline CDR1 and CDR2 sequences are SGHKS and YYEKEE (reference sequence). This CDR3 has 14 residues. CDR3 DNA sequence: TGTGCCAGCAGCTTGGCCGGTAGCAATCAGCCCCAGCATTTT. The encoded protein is CASSLAGSNQPQHF.

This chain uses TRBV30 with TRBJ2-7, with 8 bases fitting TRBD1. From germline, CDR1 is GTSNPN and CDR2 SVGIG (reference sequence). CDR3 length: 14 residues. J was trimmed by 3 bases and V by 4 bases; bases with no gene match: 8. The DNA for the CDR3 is TGTGCCTGGAATGACAGGGGACTTAACTACGAGCAGTACTTC. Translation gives CAWNDRGLNYEQYF.

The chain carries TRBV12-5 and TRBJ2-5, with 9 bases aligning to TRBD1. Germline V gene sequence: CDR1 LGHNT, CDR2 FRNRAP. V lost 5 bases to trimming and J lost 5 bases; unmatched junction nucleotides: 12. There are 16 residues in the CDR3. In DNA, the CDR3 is TGTGCTAGTGGTCTCACGGGACAGGGCTACCTGGAGACCCAGTACTTC. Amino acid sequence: CASGLTGQGYLETQYF.

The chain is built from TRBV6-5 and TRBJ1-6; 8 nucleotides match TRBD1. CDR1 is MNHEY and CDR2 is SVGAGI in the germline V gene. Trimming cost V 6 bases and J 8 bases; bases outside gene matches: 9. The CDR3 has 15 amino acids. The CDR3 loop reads CASSKTTGDYSPLHF. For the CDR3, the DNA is TGTGCCAGCAGCAAGACGACAGGGGATTATTCACCCCTCCACTTT.

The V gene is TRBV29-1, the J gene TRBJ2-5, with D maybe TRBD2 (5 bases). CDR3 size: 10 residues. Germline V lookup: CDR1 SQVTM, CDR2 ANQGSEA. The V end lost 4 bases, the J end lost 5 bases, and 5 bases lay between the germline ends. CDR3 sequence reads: CSVGGETQYF. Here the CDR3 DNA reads TGCAGCGTTGGCGGGGAGACCCAGTACTTC.

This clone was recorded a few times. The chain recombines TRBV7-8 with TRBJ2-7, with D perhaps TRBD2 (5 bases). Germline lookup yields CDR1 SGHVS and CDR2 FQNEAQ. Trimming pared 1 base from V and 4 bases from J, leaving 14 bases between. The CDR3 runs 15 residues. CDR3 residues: CASSLGPGRRYEQYF. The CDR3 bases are TGTGCCAGCAGCTTAGGGCCGGGAAGGCGGTACGAGCAGTACTTC.

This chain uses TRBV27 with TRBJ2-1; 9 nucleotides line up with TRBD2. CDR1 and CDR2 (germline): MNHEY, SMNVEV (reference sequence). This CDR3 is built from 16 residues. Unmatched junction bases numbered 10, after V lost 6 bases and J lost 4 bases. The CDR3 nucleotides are TGTGCCAGCAGGCGATCTCTAGCGGGGCTTTACAATGAGCAGTTCTTC. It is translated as CASRRSLAGLYNEQFF.

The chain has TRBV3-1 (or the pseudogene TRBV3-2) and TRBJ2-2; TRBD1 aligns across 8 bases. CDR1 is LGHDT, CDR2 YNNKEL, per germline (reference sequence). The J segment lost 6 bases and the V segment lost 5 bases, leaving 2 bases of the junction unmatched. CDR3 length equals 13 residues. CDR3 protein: CASSDRGAGELFF. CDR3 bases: TGTGCCAGCAGCGACAGGGGCGCCGGGGAGCTGTTTTTT.

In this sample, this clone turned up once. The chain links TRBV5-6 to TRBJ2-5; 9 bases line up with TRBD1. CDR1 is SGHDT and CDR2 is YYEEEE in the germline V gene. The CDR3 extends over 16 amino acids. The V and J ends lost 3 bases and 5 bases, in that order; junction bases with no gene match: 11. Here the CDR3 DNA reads TGTGCCAGCAGCTCAACTACCGGGACAGGGACGGAGACCCAGTACTTC. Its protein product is CASSSTTGTGTETQYF.

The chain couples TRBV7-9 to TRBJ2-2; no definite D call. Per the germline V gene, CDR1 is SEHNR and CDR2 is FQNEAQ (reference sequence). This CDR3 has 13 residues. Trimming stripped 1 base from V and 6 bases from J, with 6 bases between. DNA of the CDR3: TGTGCCAGCAGCTTAGACGGGTCCGGGGAGCTGTTTTTT. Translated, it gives CASSLDGSGELFF.

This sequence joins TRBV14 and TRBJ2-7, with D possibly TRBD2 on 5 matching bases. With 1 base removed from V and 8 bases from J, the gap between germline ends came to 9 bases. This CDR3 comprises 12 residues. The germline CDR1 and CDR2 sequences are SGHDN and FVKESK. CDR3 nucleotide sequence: TGTGCCAGCAGCCAAGTGAGGGAGAAGCAGTACTTC. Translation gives CASSQVREKQYF. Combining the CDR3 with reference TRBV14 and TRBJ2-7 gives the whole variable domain EAGVTQFPSHSVIEKGQTVTLRCDPISGHDNLYWYRRVMGKEIKFLLHFVKESKQDESGMPNNRFLAERTGGTYSTLKVQPAELEDSGVYFCASSQVREKQYFGPGTRLTVT.

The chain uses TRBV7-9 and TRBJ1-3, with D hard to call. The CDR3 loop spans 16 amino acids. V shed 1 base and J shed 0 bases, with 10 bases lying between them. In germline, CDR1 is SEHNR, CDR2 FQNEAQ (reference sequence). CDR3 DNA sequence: TGTGCCAGCAGCTTAGATAAGTTCAGCTCTGGAAACACCATATATTTT. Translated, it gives CASSLDKFSSGNTIYF.

In DNA form, the CDR3 reads TGTGCCAGCAGCTTAGGGGGGGTCCAGCATTTT. Protein sequence: CASSLGGVQHF. The gene calls are TRBV25-1 and TRBJ1-5; the D gene is possibly TRBD1 (6 bases). CDR1 MGHDK and CDR2 SYGVNS come from the germline V gene. With 6 bases removed from V and 12 bases from J, the gap between germline ends came to 12 bases. CDR3 length: 11 amino acids.

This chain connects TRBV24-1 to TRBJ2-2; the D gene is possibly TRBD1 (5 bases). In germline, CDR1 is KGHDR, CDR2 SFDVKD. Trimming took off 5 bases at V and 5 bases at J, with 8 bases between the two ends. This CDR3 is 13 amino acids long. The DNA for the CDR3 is TGTGCCACCAGTGTTCCAGGGACCGGGGAGCTGTTTTTT. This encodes CATSVPGTGELFF.

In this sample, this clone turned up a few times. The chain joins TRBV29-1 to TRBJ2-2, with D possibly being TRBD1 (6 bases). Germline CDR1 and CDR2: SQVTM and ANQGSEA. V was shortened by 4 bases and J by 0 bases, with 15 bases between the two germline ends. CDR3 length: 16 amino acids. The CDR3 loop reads CSVGALGAPNTGELFF. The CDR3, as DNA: TGCAGCGTTGGGGCGCTGGGGGCCCCGAACACCGGGGAGCTGTTTTTT.

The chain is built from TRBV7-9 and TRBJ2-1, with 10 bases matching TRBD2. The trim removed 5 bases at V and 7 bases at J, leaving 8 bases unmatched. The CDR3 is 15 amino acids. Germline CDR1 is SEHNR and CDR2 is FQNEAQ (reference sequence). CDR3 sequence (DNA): TGTGCCAGCAGCCCCGGACTAGCGGTTTCGAATGAGCAGTTCTTC. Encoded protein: CASSPGLAVSNEQFF.

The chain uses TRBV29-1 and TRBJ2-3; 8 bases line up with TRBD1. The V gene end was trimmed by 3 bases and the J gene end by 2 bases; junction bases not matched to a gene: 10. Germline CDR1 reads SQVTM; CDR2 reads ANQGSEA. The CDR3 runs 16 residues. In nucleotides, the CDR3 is TGCAGCGTTGATTGGTCCGAGACAGGGGTCACAGATACGCAGTATTTT. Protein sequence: CSVDWSETGVTDTQYF.

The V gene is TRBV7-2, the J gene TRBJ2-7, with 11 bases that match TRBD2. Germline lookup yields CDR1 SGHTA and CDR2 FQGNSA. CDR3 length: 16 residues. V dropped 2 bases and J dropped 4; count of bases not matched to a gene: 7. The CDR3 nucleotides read TGTGCCAGCAGCTTAAATTTAGCGGGAGGGCCTTACGAGCAGTACTTC. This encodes CASSLNLAGGPYEQYF.

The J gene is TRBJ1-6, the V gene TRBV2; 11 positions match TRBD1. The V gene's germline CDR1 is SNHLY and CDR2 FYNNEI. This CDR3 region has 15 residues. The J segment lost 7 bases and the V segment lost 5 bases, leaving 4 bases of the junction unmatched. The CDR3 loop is CASSPGTGGNSPLHF. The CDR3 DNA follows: TGTGCCAGCAGTCCTGGGACAGGGGGAAATTCACCCCTCCACTTT.

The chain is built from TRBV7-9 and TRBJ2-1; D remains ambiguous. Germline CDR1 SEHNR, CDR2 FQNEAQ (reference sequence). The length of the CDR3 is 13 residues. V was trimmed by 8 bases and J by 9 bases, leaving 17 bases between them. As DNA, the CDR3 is TGTGCCAGCCACCCCGCGGCCATAAGTGAGCAGTTCTTC. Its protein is CASHPAAISEQFF.

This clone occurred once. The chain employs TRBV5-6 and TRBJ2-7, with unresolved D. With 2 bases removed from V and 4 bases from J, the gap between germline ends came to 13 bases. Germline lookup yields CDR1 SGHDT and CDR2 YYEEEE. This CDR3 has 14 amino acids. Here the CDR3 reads CASSFGQAPYEQYF. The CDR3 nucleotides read TGTGCCAGCAGCTTTGGGCAAGCCCCATACGAGCAGTACTTC.

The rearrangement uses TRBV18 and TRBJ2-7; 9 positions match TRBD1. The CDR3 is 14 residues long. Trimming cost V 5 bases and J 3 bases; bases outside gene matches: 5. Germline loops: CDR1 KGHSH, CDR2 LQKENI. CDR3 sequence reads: CASSTGTGIYEQYF. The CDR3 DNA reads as TGTGCCAGCTCAACCGGGACAGGGATCTACGAGCAGTACTTC.

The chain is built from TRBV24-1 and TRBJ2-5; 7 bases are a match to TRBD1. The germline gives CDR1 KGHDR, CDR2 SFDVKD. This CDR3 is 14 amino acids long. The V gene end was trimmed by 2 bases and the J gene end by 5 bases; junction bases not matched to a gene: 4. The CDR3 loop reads CATSDSLTGETQYF. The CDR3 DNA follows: TGTGCCACCAGTGATTCGCTGACAGGGGAGACCCAGTACTTC.

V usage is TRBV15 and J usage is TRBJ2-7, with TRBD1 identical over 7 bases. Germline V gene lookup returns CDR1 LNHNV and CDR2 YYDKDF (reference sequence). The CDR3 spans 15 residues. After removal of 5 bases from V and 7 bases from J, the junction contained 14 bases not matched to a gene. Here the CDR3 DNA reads TGTGCCACCAGCCCCCGACAGGGCAGCCTTGGGGAGCAGTACTTC. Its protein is CATSPRQGSLGEQYF.

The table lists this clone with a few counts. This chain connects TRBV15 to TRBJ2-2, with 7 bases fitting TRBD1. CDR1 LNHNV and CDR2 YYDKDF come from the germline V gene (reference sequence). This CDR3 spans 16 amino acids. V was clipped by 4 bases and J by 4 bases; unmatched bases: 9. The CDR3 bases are TGTGCCACCAGCAAACAGACAGGGACCGGCACCGGGGAGCTGTTTTTT. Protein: CATSKQTGTGTGELFF.

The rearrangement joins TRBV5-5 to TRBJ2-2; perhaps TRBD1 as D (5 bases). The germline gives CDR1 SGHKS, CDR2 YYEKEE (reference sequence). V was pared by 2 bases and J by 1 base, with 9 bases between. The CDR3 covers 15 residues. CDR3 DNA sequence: TGTGCCAGCAGCTTAGGCAGGGTGAACACCGGGGAGCTGTTTTTT. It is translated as CASSLGRVNTGELFF.

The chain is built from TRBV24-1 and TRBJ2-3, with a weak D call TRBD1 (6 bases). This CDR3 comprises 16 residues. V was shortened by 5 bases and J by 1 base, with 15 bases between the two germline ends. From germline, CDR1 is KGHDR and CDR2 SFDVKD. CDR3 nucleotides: TGTGCCACCAGTGGGTATTCGGCAGGGGGCACAGATACGCAGTATTTT. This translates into CATSGYSAGGTDTQYF.

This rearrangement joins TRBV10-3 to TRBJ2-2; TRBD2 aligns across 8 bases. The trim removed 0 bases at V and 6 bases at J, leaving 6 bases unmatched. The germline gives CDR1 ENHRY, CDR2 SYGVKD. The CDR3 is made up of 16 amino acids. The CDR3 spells CAISESSGSAAGELFF. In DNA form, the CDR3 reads TGTGCCATCAGTGAGTCAAGCGGGAGTGCCGCCGGGGAGCTGTTTTTT.